One and the same sample provided the 14 T cell receptor beta chains below, sequenced in a study of CD8+ T cells in alopecia areata. Extracted RNA was reverse transcribed, and the resulting cDNA served as sequencing template. The repertoire was sequenced with immunoSEQ multiplex PCR; TCRdb's copy has only in-frame clones and lacks some. The data contain about 120,000 clones, approximately 53% of them singletons. Treatment here: oral pan-JAK inhibitor, 5-10 mg twice daily. The specimen comprised CD4+ T cells sorted from blood, sampled at week 4, from a patient treated with tofacitinib. These receptors were collected from a human donor with alopecia areata.

The V and J genes are TRBV18 and TRBJ2-3; the D is unclear. V gave up 6 bases and J gave up 0 bases, with 7 bases separating them. Germline values: CDR1 KGHSH, CDR2 LQKENI. The CDR3 has 13 amino acids. The CDR3 sequence is CASSLASTDTQYF. The CDR3 DNA reads TGTGCCAGCTCGCTGGCTAGCACAGATACGCAGTATTTT.

This clone has just a few counts. This chain joins TRBV28 and TRBJ2-3, with TRBD1 as a possible D gene (6 bases). From germline, CDR1 is MDHEN and CDR2 SYDVKM. V shed 1 base and J shed 1 base, with 9 bases lying between them. This CDR3 has 15 residues. The CDR3 reads CASSLSGVGTDTQYF. CDR3 bases: TGTGCCAGCAGTTTATCAGGGGTTGGCACAGATACGCAGTATTTT. Full variable domain (remainder filled in from reference TRBV28 and TRBJ2-3): DVKVTQSSRYLVKRTGEKVFLECVQDMDHENMFWYRQDPGLGLRLIYFSYDVKMKEKGDIPEGYSVSREKKERFSLILESASTNQTSMYLCASSLSGVGTDTQYFGPGTRLTVL.

This clone was seen more than once but under ten times. The V call is TRBV30, the J call TRBJ1-1; TRBD1 might be the D (5 bases). Per the germline V gene, CDR1 is GTSNPN and CDR2 is SVGIG (reference sequence). The CDR3 length is 11 residues. In DNA form, the CDR3 reads TGTGCGGGGGGAGAGGACACTGAAGCTTTCTTT. Amino acids: CAGGEDTEAFF.

This clone was seen only a few times. The chain employs TRBV29-1 and TRBJ2-3; 11 nucleotides agree with TRBD1. This CDR3 is built from 14 residues. Looked up from germline, CDR1 is SQVTM and CDR2 is ANQGSEA. The trim removed 7 bases at V and 1 base at J, leaving 4 bases unmatched. DNA of the CDR3: TGCAGCGCCCTGGACAGGGGGCGCACAGATACGCAGTATTTT. Translation gives CSALDRGRTDTQYF.

Only a few counts were recorded for this clone. The rearrangement joins TRBV2 to TRBJ2-3; 12 bases agree with TRBD2. There are 16 residues in the CDR3. The V gene's germline CDR1 is SNHLY and CDR2 FYNNEI. V gave up 4 bases and J gave up 3 bases; unmatched junction bases: 5. DNA of the CDR3: TGTGCCAGCAGTGTGACTAGCGGGAGTACGACAGATACGCAGTATTTT. It specifies CASSVTSGSTTDTQYF.

The table lists this clone with a few counts. The chain couples TRBV5-4 to TRBJ2-1; 10 nucleotides line up with TRBD2. The CDR3 is made up of 15 amino acids. J lost 9 bases, V lost 2 bases, and 8 bases had no gene match. In germline, CDR1 is SGHNT, CDR2 YYREEE (reference sequence). In nucleotides, the CDR3 is TGTGCCAGCAGCTTACGCACTAGCGGGAATGGTGAGCAGTTCTTC. Its protein product is CASSLRTSGNGEQFF.

J is TRBJ1-3 and V is TRBV25-1; D ambiguous. Germline-derived CDR1 and CDR2 are MGHDK and SYGVNS. The CDR3 covers 16 residues. Trimming took 3 bases from V and 0 from J, leaving 12 bases between them. The CDR3 DNA reads TGTGCCAGCAGTGACCCCGGACGGAACTCTGGAAACACCATATATTTT. Amino acids: CASSDPGRNSGNTIYF.

This clone was seen a few times. The chain combines TRBV14 with TRBJ2-1, with D perhaps assigned TRBD1 or TRBD2 (5 bases each). From germline, CDR1 is SGHDN and CDR2 FVKESK. Trimming took off 1 base at V and 5 bases at J, with 9 bases between the two ends. The length of the CDR3 is 14 residues. The chain's CDR3 is CASSQAGTHNEQFF. The CDR3 DNA reads as TGTGCCAGCAGCCAAGCCGGGACCCACAATGAGCAGTTCTTC.

This clone was seen more than once but under ten times. The rearrangement joins TRBV18 to TRBJ2-2; unclear D gene. Germline V gene data show CDR1 as KGHSH and CDR2 as LQKENI. CDR3 length: 14 amino acids. The V gene lost 2 bases and the J gene lost 9 bases, with 13 bases spanning the gap. Here the CDR3 DNA reads TGTGCCAGCTCACCAGGCTCCGCCGACCGGGAGCTGTTTTTT. It encodes CASSPGSADRELFF.

This clone is a singleton in its sample. V is TRBV29-1 and J is TRBJ2-3, with 8 bases lining up with TRBD2. CDR3 size: 12 residues. Per germline, CDR1 SQVTM and CDR2 ANQGSEA. The CDR3 spells CSSSGSTDTQYF. In nucleotides, the CDR3 is TGCTCCTCTAGCGGGAGCACAGATACGCAGTATTTT.

This clone was counted only a few times. The chain couples TRBV21-1 to TRBJ2-1; whether TRBD2, the table's D call, matches the DNA was not checked. TRBV21-1 is described as a pseudogene. This CDR3 contains 11 residues. The CDR3 here is CASSRGRDGFF. DNA of the CDR3: TGTGCCAGCAGCAGAGGGCGGGACGGGTTCTTC.

This clone was observed a few times. The rearrangement joins TRBV5-1 to TRBJ2-6; tentatively, D is TRBD1 (6 bases). The CDR3 spans 16 residues. Trimming pared 4 bases from V and 0 bases from J, leaving 11 bases between. Per germline, CDR1 SGHRS and CDR2 YFSETQ. CDR3 protein: CASSTPTGSGANVLTF. CDR3 coding DNA: TGCGCCAGCAGCACCCCGACAGGCTCTGGGGCCAACGTCCTGACTTTC.

The chain has TRBV30 and TRBJ2-2, with D hard to call. The CDR3 is 12 residues long. Per the germline V gene, CDR1 is GTSNPN and CDR2 is SVGIG (reference sequence). Trimming pared 4 bases from V and 4 bases from J, leaving 7 bases between. The CDR3 sequence is CAWKWVTGELFF. In nucleotides, the CDR3 is TGTGCCTGGAAGTGGGTCACCGGGGAGCTGTTTTTT.

The gene calls are TRBV7-9 and TRBJ2-7; either TRBD1 or TRBD2 may supply D (5 bases each). CDR3 length: 13 residues. The V gene's germline CDR1 is SEHNR and CDR2 FQNEAQ (reference sequence). Trimming shortened V by 3 bases and J by 3 bases, and 9 bases separated the two germline ends. The CDR3 coding sequence is TGTGCCAGCAGCTTCGAGGGGATCTACGAGCAGTACTTC. This encodes CASSFEGIYEQYF.